This T cell receptor (beta chain) was sequenced during a study of blood T cell repertoires in COVID-19. Looking at the study overall: The United States, Italy and Spain supplied acute and convalescent COVID-19 samples. T cells, B-cell-depleted T cells, or PBMCs supplied cDNA or gDNA.

Under the authors' procedure: Reference gene primer amplification gave estimated nucleated cell counts. The protocol was immunoSEQ multiplex PCR, while the TCRdb copy is restricted to in-frame clones and leaves out a portion. The D gene and trimming were derived from the DNA, and the V and J assignments and clone size from that table. In the table there are just over 95,000 clones, around nine tenths of which are singletons. Sequenced input: peripheral blood. The receptor's source is a man between 60 and 70 years old with acute or convalescent COVID-19.

The CDR3 nucleotides read TGTGCCAGCAGCCCAGACAGGGCACAAGGCTACACCTTC. Translation: CASSPDRAQGYTF. This chain connects TRBV7-9 to TRBJ1-2; 7 nucleotides agree with TRBD1. CDR3 size: 13 residues. CDR1 and CDR2 (germline): SEHNR, FQNEAQ (reference sequence). V was clipped by 5 bases and J by 8 bases; unmatched bases: 8.